This paragraph covers one T cell receptor beta chain sequence. Germline-derived CDR1 and CDR2 are DFQATT and SNEGSKA (reference sequence). The CDR3 runs 11 residues. Deletions cut 6 bases from V and 9 bases from J, with 12 bases between. The data were produced by immunoSEQ multiplex PCR, yet TCRdb's version contains in-frame clones alone and is incomplete. Here the sample spans under 300,000 clones, around 90% being singletons. This sample was included in a study of blood T cell repertoires in COVID-19. J is TRBJ2-4 and V is TRBV20-1; D is uncertain. The clonotype was recovered from a woman under 40 who had recovered from COVID-19. The specimen was PBMCs or T cells enriched from blood (not recorded which). The CDR3 region is CSATRRGIQYF. In DNA form, the CDR3 reads TGCAGTGCGACGAGGAGAGGCATTCAGTACTTC.